This TCR beta chain was profiled in a study of blood T cell repertoires in COVID-19. Assay used: immunoSEQ multiplex PCR; TCRdb lists only in-frame clones, some missing. Altogether 140,000 to 150,000 clones are present, over 80% being singletons, with the ten largest covering almost 6%. This TCR was sampled from a woman between 50 and 59 years old who had been exposed to COVID-19. Sequenced material: PBMCs or T cells enriched from blood (not recorded which).

CDR3: CASSLLSSGGYNEQFF. CDR3 bases: TGTGCCAGCAGCCTGCTCTCGAGCGGGGGGTACAATGAGCAGTTCTTC. The chain recombines TRBV11-1 with TRBJ2-1; 9 bases map to TRBD2. Germline CDR1 and CDR2: SGHAT and FQDESV (reference sequence). Trimming cost V 5 bases and J 4 bases; bases outside gene matches: 9. The length of the CDR3 is 16 residues.